One sample yielded the 25 T cell receptor beta chains listed below, sequenced in a study of human T cells and chemical hapten exposure. The time point was: pre-sensitization, week 0. Specified treatment: therapeutic diphenylcyclopropenone sensitization with weekly scalp DPC. TCRdb reanalysed the RACE reads using MiXCR and keeps one entry per CDR3 protein. The data show 300,000 to 450,000 distinct CDR3 sequences, 4.5% to 5.5% seen once. The sample consisted of whole blood, taken in connection with sensitization to the hapten diphenylcyclopropenone (DPC). The receptors shown here come from a woman under 30 with alopecia areata. Some clones in this sample may be carry-over from other donors' samples.

The chain uses TRBV12-3 or TRBV12-4 and TRBJ1-5; no clear D gene. CDR3 size: 13 residues. Trimming pared 6 bases from V and 5 bases from J, leaving 11 bases between. CDR3 DNA sequence: TGTGCCAGCAGCCGGGGTGATTATCAGCCCCAGCATTTT. This sequence encodes CASSRGDYQPQHF.

This clonotype appeared many times. This rearrangement joins TRBV6-2 or TRBV6-3 to TRBJ2-6, with D unclear. Germline V CDR1 and CDR2: MNHEY, SVGEGT. V lost 4 bases, J lost 0 bases, and 7 bases lay in between. The CDR3 loop spans 15 amino acids. The DNA of the CDR3 is TGTGCCAGCAGTTGGCAACTCTCTGGGGCCAACGTCCTGACTTTC. Its translation is CASSWQLSGANVLTF.

CDR3 nucleotide sequence: TGTGCCAGCAGCTCCCTCCGTCAGCCCCAGCATTTT. Translated, it gives CASSSLRQPQHF. This chain joins TRBV6-6 and TRBJ1-5; no firm D call. The CDR3 is made up of 12 amino acids. The V gene lost 6 bases and the J gene lost 6 bases, with 9 bases spanning the gap. Germline CDR1 and CDR2: MNHNY and SVGAGI (reference sequence).

This clonotype has more than one count but fewer than ten. The chain couples TRBV21-1 to TRBJ2-3; the table calls TRBD2, which could not be checked here. TRBV21-1 is annotated as a pseudogene. The CDR3 length is 19 residues. CDR3 sequence: CASTPPSLAGQTSTDTQYF. DNA for the CDR3: TGTGCCAGCACCCCACCTTCACTAGCGGGGCAGACTAGCACAGATACGCAGTATTTT.

This clonotype was counted only a few times. V is TRBV29-1 and J is TRBJ2-3, with 8 nucleotides matching TRBD2. This CDR3 spans 13 amino acids. J lost 3 bases, V lost 4 bases, and 3 bases had no gene match. Germline V CDR1 and CDR2: SQVTM, ANQGSEA. The CDR3 DNA reads TGCAGCGTTGTGGGCGGGGGGACAGATACGCAGTATTTT. Encoded protein: CSVVGGGTDTQYF.

The chain joins TRBV27 to TRBJ1-3; no reliable D call. Germline loops: CDR1 MNHEY, CDR2 SMNVEV (reference sequence). The CDR3 contains 15 residues. The V end was cut by 4 bases, the J end by 0 bases, with 10 bases between. CDR3 sequence: CASSSGFSSGNTIYF. The CDR3 DNA is TGTGCCAGCAGTTCGGGGTTCAGCTCTGGAAACACCATATATTTT.

This clonotype has a count of ten or more. In DNA, the CDR3 is TGCAGTGCTAGAGAGCATACCTCCTACGAGCAGTACTTC. Translation: CSAREHTSYEQYF. V gene TRBV20-1 combines with J gene TRBJ2-7; D is undetermined. This CDR3 is 13 amino acids long. Germline CDR1 DFQATT, CDR2 SNEGSKA (reference sequence). Trimming stripped 0 bases from V and 0 bases from J, with 6 bases between.

This clonotype was seen ten or more times. The chain recombines TRBV24-1 with TRBJ2-3; TRBD2 matches at 9 bases. The CDR3 spans 16 residues. Germline V gene data show CDR1 as KGHDR and CDR2 as SFDVKD. Trimming at V came to 5 bases and at J to 3 bases, leaving 8 bases not matched to a gene. The CDR3 is CATSGPPSGATDTQYF. The CDR3 bases are TGTGCCACCAGTGGTCCGCCTAGCGGGGCGACAGATACGCAGTATTTT.

This clonotype was recorded many times. The genes are TRBV7-2 and TRBJ1-2; D is unresolved. Germline CDR1 SGHTA, CDR2 FQGNSA. This CDR3 contains 14 residues. Trimming stripped 1 base from V and 2 bases from J, with 8 bases between. CDR3 nucleotides: TGTGCCAGCAGCTTAGGTACGGCGAACTATGGCTACACCTTC. Amino acid sequence: CASSLGTANYGYTF.

This clonotype was seen at least ten times. CDR3 region: CASSLWMAGGEQYF. CDR3 in DNA: TGTGCCAGCAGCTTATGGATGGCAGGTGGGGAGCAGTACTTC. This rearrangement joins TRBV7-2 to TRBJ2-7; D unclear. In germline, CDR1 is SGHTA, CDR2 FQGNSA. V gave up 2 bases and J gave up 7 bases, with 15 bases separating them. The CDR3 loop spans 14 amino acids. The full variable domain, rest sourced from reference TRBV7-2 and TRBJ2-7, is GAGVSQSPSNKVTEKGKDVELRCDPISGHTALYWYRQSLGQGLEFLIYFQGNSAPDKSGLPSDRFSAERTGGSVSTLTIQRTQQEDSAVYLCASSLWMAGGEQYFGPGTRLTVT.

This clonotype came up a few times. The rearrangement links TRBV29-1 to TRBJ1-1, with D perhaps matching TRBD1 (6 bases). This CDR3 region has 10 residues. Deletions cut 4 bases from V and 8 bases from J, with 8 bases between. Germline CDR1 is SQVTM and CDR2 is ANQGSEA. CDR3 region: CSVGQAEAFF. The CDR3, as DNA: TGCAGCGTTGGACAGGCCGAAGCTTTCTTT.

V and J are TRBV6-5 and TRBJ1-6; 7 bases fit TRBD1. V was pared by 2 bases and J by 4 bases, with 5 bases of the junction left unmatched. The CDR3 consists of 16 residues. Germline V gives CDR1 MNHEY, CDR2 SVGAGI. Written as DNA, the CDR3 is TGTGCCAGCAGTTACGACAGGGAACCTTATAATTCACCCCTCCACTTT. Its translation: CASSYDREPYNSPLHF.

This clonotype has ten or more counts. The chain joins TRBV29-1 to TRBJ1-1; D not certain. This CDR3 has 16 amino acids. Deletions cut 1 base from V and 0 bases from J, with 15 bases between. Per germline, CDR1 SQVTM and CDR2 ANQGSEA. This chain's CDR3 is CSVEGSSSHLNTEAFF. The CDR3 coding sequence is TGCAGCGTTGAAGGGTCTTCGTCCCACCTGAACACTGAAGCTTTCTTT.

This clonotype was counted between two and nine times. The genes are TRBV6-2 or TRBV6-3 and TRBJ1-1; TRBD1 is a possible D gene (5 bases). Looked up from germline, CDR1 is MNHEY and CDR2 is SVGEGT. The CDR3 length is 15 residues. V was cut by 2 bases and J by 4 bases, with 14 bases left in between. Written as DNA, the CDR3 is TGTGCCAGCAGTTACCGGGACGGGAGGACCACTGAAGCTTTCTTT. This translates into CASSYRDGRTTEAFF.

This chain joins TRBV4-3 and TRBJ2-2; TRBD1 matches 9 bases. Germline CDR1 reads LGHNA; CDR2 reads YSLEER. V shed 0 bases, J shed 7 bases, and the junction held 6 bases outside the gene matches. This CDR3 has 16 amino acids. The CDR3 bases are TGCGCCAGCAGCCAAGAGGGACAGGGCACAATCGGGGAGCTGTTTTTT. Its protein is CASSQEGQGTIGELFF.

The rearrangement uses TRBV11-2 and TRBJ2-1; D not certain. Trimming took off 5 bases at V and 0 bases at J, with 8 bases between the two ends. CDR1 and CDR2 (germline): SGHAT, FQNNGV. The CDR3 totals 14 residues. CDR3 region: CASSPPFSYNEQFF. CDR3 DNA: TGTGCCAGCAGCCCCCCCTTCTCCTACAATGAGCAGTTCTTC.

This clonotype has more than one count but fewer than ten. The rearrangement links TRBV6-2 or TRBV6-3 to TRBJ2-2; D may be TRBD1 or TRBD2 (6 bases each). V lost 6 bases and J 4 bases, leaving 21 bases between the germline ends. Germline V lookup: CDR1 MNHEY, CDR2 SVGEGT. There are 17 residues in the CDR3. CDR3 in amino acids: CASSPRVGGRGTGELFF. The CDR3 DNA follows: TGTGCCAGCAGCCCCCGAGTCGGGGGCCGGGGCACCGGGGAGCTGTTTTTT.

This clonotype was observed a few times. The CDR3 DNA reads as TGCAGTGCTAGAGGGACAGAGCAGTACTTC. It specifies CSARGTEQYF. The rearrangement uses TRBV20-1 and TRBJ2-7; a possible D gene is TRBD1 (5 bases). Germline-derived CDR1 and CDR2 are DFQATT and SNEGSKA (reference sequence). This CDR3 contains 10 residues. The V end was cut by 1 base, the J end by 7 bases, with 5 bases between.

A few counts support this clonotype. This sequence joins TRBV7-9 and TRBJ2-7; D might be TRBD2 (5 bases). The CDR3 spans 16 residues. The V gene's germline CDR1 is SEHNR and CDR2 FQNEAQ (reference sequence). V was cut by 3 bases and J by 2 bases, with 17 bases left in between. CDR3 DNA: TGTGCCAGCAGCTTTTTCTTCGGGGATAGTCCCTACGAGCAGTACTTC. It encodes CASSFFFGDSPYEQYF.

This clonotype has a single count. Germline is not matched at one junction end, which may reflect a read error. The rearrangement links TRBV5-1 to TRBJ1-3; 9 bases map to TRBD1. The CDR3 extends over 16 amino acids. Looked up from germline, CDR1 is SGHRS and CDR2 is YFSETQ. The CDR3, as DNA: TGCGCCAGCAGCCCACAGGGGGCATTCTCTGGAAACACCATAAATTTT. Amino acids: CASSPQGAFSGNTINF.

Many counts were recorded for this clonotype. V usage is TRBV6-5 and J usage is TRBJ2-4; TRBD1 matches 8 bases. The CDR3 is 15 amino acids. V shed 6 bases, J shed 7 bases, and the junction held 11 bases outside the gene matches. The germline gives CDR1 MNHEY, CDR2 SVGAGI. This CDR3 is CASSASGGERNIQYF. The CDR3 region has the DNA TGTGCCAGCAGCGCGTCAGGGGGCGAGAGGAACATTCAGTACTTC.

This clonotype was seen ten or more times. The rearrangement uses TRBV7-8 and TRBJ2-1; TRBD1 or TRBD2 may be the D gene (5 bases each). The CDR3 runs 15 residues. The ends were cut back, 5 bases at V and 2 bases at J, with 13 bases in the middle. The germline V gene encodes CDR1 SGHVS and CDR2 FQNEAQ. This chain's CDR3 is CASSIREGTYNEQFF. The CDR3, as DNA: TGTGCCAGCAGCATACGAGAGGGGACCTACAATGAGCAGTTCTTC. Supplemented by reference TRBV7-8 and TRBJ2-1, the full variable domain reads GAGVSQSPRYKVAKRGQDVALRCDPISGHVSLFWYQQALGQGPEFLTYFQNEAQLDKSGLPSDRFFAERPEGSVSTLKIQRTQQEDSAVYLCASSIREGTYNEQFFGPGTRLTVL.

This clonotype was picked up a small number of times. V gene TRBV6-2 or TRBV6-3 combines with J gene TRBJ2-1, with a possible D match to TRBD2 (6 bases). Trimming pared 3 bases from V and 7 bases from J, leaving 13 bases between. The CDR3 extends over 14 amino acids. The germline V gene encodes CDR1 MNHEY and CDR2 SVGEGT. In nucleotides, the CDR3 is TGTGCCAGCAGTTATCTAGCGTCGGGGAATGAGCAGTTCTTC. Amino acids: CASSYLASGNEQFF.

This chain uses TRBV7-3 with TRBJ1-2; D uncertain. The germline CDR1 and CDR2 sequences are SGHTA and FQGTGA. There are 13 residues in the CDR3. Trimming stripped 0 bases from V and 6 bases from J, with 8 bases between. The chain's CDR3 is CASSLTAGDGYTF. CDR3 DNA: TGTGCCAGCAGCTTAACGGCAGGTGATGGCTACACCTTC.

In its sample, this clonotype was seen many times. The chain joins TRBV7-9 to TRBJ1-6; no clear D gene. The germline CDR1 and CDR2 sequences are SEHNR and FQNEAQ (reference sequence). This CDR3 spans 14 amino acids. Trimming left V 1 base short and J 7 bases short, with 8 bases between. The CDR3 spells CASSLDQKNSPLHF. The CDR3 nucleotides are TGTGCCAGCAGCTTAGACCAAAAAAATTCACCCCTCCACTTT.